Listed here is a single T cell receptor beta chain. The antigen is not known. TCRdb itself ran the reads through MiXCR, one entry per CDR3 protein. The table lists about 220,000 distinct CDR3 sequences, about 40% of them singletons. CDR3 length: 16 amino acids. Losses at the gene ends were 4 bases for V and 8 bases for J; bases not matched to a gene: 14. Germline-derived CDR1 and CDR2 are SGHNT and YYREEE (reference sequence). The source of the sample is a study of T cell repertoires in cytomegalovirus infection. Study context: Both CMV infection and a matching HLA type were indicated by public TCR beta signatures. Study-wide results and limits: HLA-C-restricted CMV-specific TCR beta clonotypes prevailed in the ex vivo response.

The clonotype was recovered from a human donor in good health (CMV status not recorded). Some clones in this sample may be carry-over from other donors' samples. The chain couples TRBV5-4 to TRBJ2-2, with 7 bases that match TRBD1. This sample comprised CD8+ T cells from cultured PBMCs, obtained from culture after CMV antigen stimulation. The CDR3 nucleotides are TGTGCCAGCAGCGTAATGGACAGGACCCTACTTGGGGAGCTGTTTTTT. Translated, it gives CASSVMDRTLLGELFF.